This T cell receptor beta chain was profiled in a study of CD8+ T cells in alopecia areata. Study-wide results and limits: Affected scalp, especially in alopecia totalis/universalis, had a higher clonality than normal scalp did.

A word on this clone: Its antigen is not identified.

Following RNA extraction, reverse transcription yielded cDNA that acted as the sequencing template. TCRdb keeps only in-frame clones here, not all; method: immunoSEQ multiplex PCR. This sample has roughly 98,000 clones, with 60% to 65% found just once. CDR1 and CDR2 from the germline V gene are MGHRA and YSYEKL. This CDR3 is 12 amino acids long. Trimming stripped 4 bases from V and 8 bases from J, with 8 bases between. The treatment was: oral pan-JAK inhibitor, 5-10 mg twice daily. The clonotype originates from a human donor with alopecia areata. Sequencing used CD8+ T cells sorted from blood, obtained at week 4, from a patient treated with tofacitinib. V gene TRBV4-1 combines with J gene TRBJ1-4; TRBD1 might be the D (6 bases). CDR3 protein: CASSRGGEKLFF. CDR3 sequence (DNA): TGCGCCAGCAGCCGAGGGGGGGAAAAACTGTTTTTT.